The 2 T cell receptor beta chains below come from one sample, sequenced in a study of T-cell reconstitution after alpha-beta-depleted transplantation in children. Unique molecular identifiers were used to barcode this TCRbeta library. TCRdb ran MiXCR on the PCR reads and lists one entry per CDR3 protein. The repertoire holds some 200,000 distinct CDR3 sequences, with around 8.4% as singletons. The sample in question was PBMCs, mostly from graft donor cells, obtained 360 days after TCRalphabeta/CD19-depleted stem cell transplant. These receptor sequences come from a male patient aged 2 to 10 who had a stem cell transplant for acute myeloid leukemia, so the T cells may come from the graft donor.

For this clonotype: This may be a read error: a much more frequent sequence differs by one nucleotide. J is TRBJ2-5 and V is TRBV5-1, with 8 bases identical to TRBD2. There are 15 residues in the CDR3. Per germline, CDR1 SGHRS and CDR2 YFSETQ. CDR3 loop: CVSSGGRGYQETQYF. Written as DNA, the CDR3 is TGCGTCAGCAGCGGGGGCCGGGGGTACCAAGAGACCCAGTACTTC.

Ten or more counts support this clonotype. This chain connects TRBV20-1 to TRBJ2-3; perhaps TRBD1 as D (5 bases). Trimming took off 5 bases at V and 0 bases at J, with 9 bases between the two ends. The CDR3 is 13 residues long. Germline V gene data show CDR1 as DFQATT and CDR2 as SNEGSKA (reference sequence). The CDR3 DNA reads as TGCAGTGCTCTGGACACGAGCACAGATACGCAGTATTTT. This sequence encodes CSALDTSTDTQYF.